Each of the 25 T cell receptor beta chains below was sequenced from the same sample in a study of cytomegalovirus exposure and HLA in healthy donors. Vbeta (60) and Jbeta (13) primers were used in the PCR. Method: immunoSEQ multiplex PCR; TCRdb's copy keeps in-frame clones and lacks some. The table lists 130,000 or so clones, roughly three fifths of them singletons. Source material: PBMCs. These receptors came from an older woman in good health and CMV-seronegative.

The chain has TRBV6-6 and TRBJ2-2; D is perhaps TRBD1 (5 bases). The CDR3 length is 14 residues. From germline, CDR1 is MNHNY and CDR2 SVGAGI (reference sequence). The germline V and J ends were trimmed by 7 bases and 4 bases, with 13 bases remaining between them. The CDR3 DNA reads TGTGCCAGCAACCCGCAGGGTACCACCGGGGAGCTGTTTTTT. Protein sequence: CASNPQGTTGELFF.

This chain connects TRBV19 to TRBJ1-1, with 12 bases aligning to TRBD1. Germline V gives CDR1 LNHDA, CDR2 SQIVND (reference sequence). The CDR3 has 17 amino acids. With 5 bases clipped from V and 1 base from J, the junction kept 8 bases outside the gene matches. The CDR3 protein is CASSPRDRGQRNTEAFF. CDR3 DNA sequence: TGTGCCAGTAGTCCCCGGGACAGGGGGCAACGGAACACTGAAGCTTTCTTT.

This chain links TRBV19 with TRBJ1-1; the match to TRBD1 covers 7 bases. The trim removed 3 bases at V and 5 bases at J, leaving 6 bases unmatched. The CDR3 covers 14 residues. Germline V gene data show CDR1 as LNHDA and CDR2 as SQIVND (reference sequence). The CDR3, as DNA: TGTGCCAGTAGTATTGGGGGCAGGGGGACTGAAGCTTTCTTT. Protein sequence: CASSIGGRGTEAFF. The complete variable domain, with remaining parts taken from reference TRBV19 and TRBJ1-1, reads DGGITQSPKYLFRKEGQNVTLSCEQNLNHDAMYWYRQDPGQGLRLIYYSQIVNDFQKGDIAEGYSVSREKKESFPLTVTSAQKNPTAFYLCASSIGGRGTEAFFGQGTRLTVV.

The V call is TRBV5-1, the J call TRBJ1-4; D may be TRBD1 (6 bases). The CDR3 is 16 residues long. V lost 0 bases, J lost 6 bases, and 15 bases lay in between. From germline, CDR1 is SGHRS and CDR2 YFSETQ. CDR3 bases: TGCGCCAGCAGCTTGGCGCCGGGACACGGGGATGAAAAACTGTTTTTT. This sequence encodes CASSLAPGHGDEKLFF. Full variable domain (missing parts from reference TRBV5-1 and TRBJ1-4): KAGVTQTPRYLIKTRGQQVTLSCSPISGHRSVSWYQQTPGQGLQFLFEYFSETQRNKGNFPGRFSGRQFSNSRSEMNVSTLELGDSALYLCASSLAPGHGDEKLFFGSGTQLSVL.

V usage is TRBV6-1 and J usage is TRBJ2-7, with 7 bases identical to TRBD2. This CDR3 is built from 13 residues. After removal of 6 bases from V and 2 bases from J, the junction contained 4 bases not matched to a gene. The germline gives CDR1 MNHNS, CDR2 SASEGT. The CDR3 region is CASRLAPTYEQYF. In DNA form, the CDR3 reads TGTGCCAGCAGACTAGCGCCTACCTACGAGCAGTACTTC.

V is TRBV6-5 and J is TRBJ2-7, with 11 positions matching TRBD1. After removal of 5 bases from V and 4 bases from J, the junction contained 4 bases not matched to a gene. The CDR3 is 14 residues long. Germline V CDR1 and CDR2: MNHEY, SVGAGI. In nucleotides, the CDR3 is TGTGCCAGCAGTGCCCGGGACAGGGGGTACGAGCAGTACTTC. It translates to CASSARDRGYEQYF.

This clone was seen a single time. This sequence joins TRBV19 and TRBJ1-2; 10 positions match TRBD1. The CDR3 totals 13 residues. V was clipped by 6 bases and J by 8 bases; unmatched bases: 6. Germline assignment: CDR1 LNHDA and CDR2 SQIVND (reference sequence). CDR3: CASRPGQGRGYTF. In nucleotides, the CDR3 is TGTGCCAGTAGGCCGGGACAGGGGCGCGGCTACACCTTC.

This chain links TRBV7-2 with TRBJ2-7; no clear D. CDR3 length: 13 amino acids. CDR1 and CDR2 (germline): SGHTA, FQGNSA. V was cut by 1 base and J by 3 bases, with 7 bases left in between. The CDR3 sequence: CASSLVPYYEQYF. The DNA of the CDR3 is TGTGCCAGCAGCTTAGTCCCCTACTACGAGCAGTACTTC.

This clone was seen a few times. The chain combines TRBV21-1 with TRBJ2-3; the D call in the table, TRBD2, was not verified against the DNA. TRBV21-1 is described as a pseudogene. This CDR3 contains 16 residues. The DNA for the CDR3 is TGTGCCAGCACCGAAGAGGGAGGGAGCCGGGTAAATACGCAGTATTTT. Its protein product is CASTEEGGSRVNTQYF.

On this clone: Other DNA sequences in the sample encode the same CDR3. The chain couples TRBV4-2 to TRBJ2-6; D possibly corresponds to TRBD1 (5 bases). V lost 4 bases to trimming and J lost 2 bases, with 15 bases between them. Germline CDR1 is LGHNA and CDR2 is YNFKEQ. The length of the CDR3 is 17 residues. CDR3 amino acids: CASSPLGDLAGANVLTF. In nucleotides, the CDR3 is TGTGCCAGCAGCCCCCTAGGGGATTTGGCTGGGGCCAACGTCCTGACTTTC.

This clone was seen only a few times. This chain uses TRBV5-1 with TRBJ1-1, with D possibly TRBD1 on 5 matching bases. In germline, CDR1 is SGHRS, CDR2 YFSETQ. V dropped 7 bases and J dropped 1 base, with 20 bases sitting between them. This CDR3 has 16 residues. The CDR3 sequence is CASSVGGAGPNTEAFF. The CDR3 nucleotides read TGCGCCAGCTCTGTTGGCGGGGCAGGACCGAACACTGAAGCTTTCTTT. Variable domain in full (rest from reference TRBV5-1 and TRBJ1-1): KAGVTQTPRYLIKTRGQQVTLSCSPISGHRSVSWYQQTPGQGLQFLFEYFSETQRNKGNFPGRFSGRQFSNSRSEMNVSTLELGDSALYLCASSVGGAGPNTEAFFGQGTRLTVV.

The chain carries TRBV2 and TRBJ1-2, with no clear D. Trimming left V 3 bases short and J 4 bases short, with 12 bases between. The length of the CDR3 is 14 residues. Germline V CDR1 and CDR2: SNHLY, FYNNEI. DNA of the CDR3: TGTGCCAGCAGTGACAGTCGCCCCTTCTATGGCTACACCTTC. This codes for CASSDSRPFYGYTF.

In its sample, this clone was seen a few times. The chain combines TRBV14 with TRBJ1-1; D ambiguous. The CDR3 contains 13 residues. In germline, CDR1 is SGHDN, CDR2 FVKESK. The ends were cut back, 1 base at V and 5 bases at J, with 8 bases in the middle. The CDR3 coding sequence is TGTGCCAGCAGCCAAGGGGCTCGGACTGAAGCTTTCTTT. Amino acid sequence: CASSQGARTEAFF.

CDR3 residues: CASSLGLAGGYEQYF. The CDR3 nucleotides read TGTGCCAGCAGCTTGGGGTTAGCGGGGGGCTACGAGCAGTACTTC. The rearrangement joins TRBV5-4 to TRBJ2-7; 10 bases fit TRBD2. V trimming: 0 bases; J trimming: 3 bases; junction bases outside the gene matches: 3. There are 15 residues in the CDR3. The germline gives CDR1 SGHNT, CDR2 YYREEE (reference sequence).

For this clone: The junction and the germline gene differ at one end; a read error may be behind it. The chain is built from TRBV7-7 and TRBJ2-5; 14 bases are a match to TRBD2. The length of the CDR3 is 16 residues. Germline loops: CDR1 SSHAT, CDR2 FNYEAQ (reference sequence). The CDR3 DNA reads TGTGCTAGCAGCCCCCGACTAGCGGGGGGGCTAGAGACCCAGTACTTC. Encoded protein: CASSPRLAGGLETQYF.

This clone was seen only a few times. V is TRBV11-1 and J is TRBJ2-5, with D perhaps matching TRBD2 (7 bases). Trimming left V 3 bases short and J 5 bases short, with 13 bases between. Germline CDR1 is SGHAT and CDR2 is FQDESV (reference sequence). This CDR3 has 14 residues. CDR3 nucleotides: TGTGCCAGCAGCTTGGGGGGGCGCGGGGAGACCCAGTACTTC. Protein product: CASSLGGRGETQYF.

Here the CDR3 DNA reads TGTGCCAGCAGTGCCTCGGGGAACACTGAAGCTTTCTTT. It specifies CASSASGNTEAFF. The rearrangement joins TRBV25-1 to TRBJ1-1, with no clear D. CDR3 length equals 13 residues. Germline lookup yields CDR1 MGHDK and CDR2 SYGVNS. Trimming left V 4 bases short and J 1 base short, with 7 bases between.

The chain has TRBV7-2 and TRBJ1-3, with D maybe TRBD1 (6 bases). V lost 4 bases and J 1 base, leaving 11 bases between the germline ends. Germline V gives CDR1 SGHTA, CDR2 FQGNSA. The CDR3 runs 15 residues. CDR3 coding DNA: TGTGCCAGCAGCTCGGAGGACAGATCTGGAAACACCATATATTTT. Translated: CASSSEDRSGNTIYF.

The chain couples TRBV5-1 to TRBJ1-2; D unclear. Germline CDR1 reads SGHRS; CDR2 reads YFSETQ. The CDR3 totals 14 residues. With 4 bases removed from V and 4 bases from J, the gap between germline ends came to 14 bases. CDR3 protein: CASSPGRSLYGYTF. As DNA, the CDR3 is TGCGCCAGCAGCCCCGGCAGGTCCCTCTATGGCTACACCTTC.

The chain carries TRBV6-5 and TRBJ1-1, with 7 nucleotides matching TRBD1. Looked up from germline, CDR1 is MNHEY and CDR2 is SVGAGI. V shed 6 bases, J shed 7 bases, and the junction held 8 bases outside the gene matches. CDR3 length: 13 residues. The CDR3 loop reads CASSRTGEYEAFF. Written as DNA, the CDR3 is TGTGCCAGCAGCCGAACAGGGGAATATGAAGCTTTCTTT.

V gene TRBV29-1 combines with J gene TRBJ2-5, with a tentative D call TRBD2 (5 bases). Looked up from germline, CDR1 is SQVTM and CDR2 is ANQGSEA. The CDR3 is 11 amino acids. V was pared by 6 bases and J by 7 bases, with 12 bases between. The DNA for the CDR3 is TGCAGCGTCCGAGAGGGAAGGACCCAGTACTTC. This translates into CSVREGRTQYF.

The chain recombines TRBV25-1 with TRBJ1-1; possible D gene TRBD1, 5 bases. Deletions cut 1 base from V and 9 bases from J, with 12 bases between. The V gene's germline CDR1 is MGHDK and CDR2 SYGVNS. This CDR3 spans 13 amino acids. The CDR3 is CASSEFGRDKAFF. The CDR3 nucleotides read TGTGCCAGCAGTGAATTTGGCAGGGATAAAGCTTTCTTT.

In its sample, this clone was seen once. The chain recombines TRBV5-1 with TRBJ1-1; the D gene is possibly TRBD1 (5 bases). The germline gives CDR1 SGHRS, CDR2 YFSETQ. V was cut by 4 bases and J by 0 bases, with 16 bases left in between. The CDR3 extends over 16 amino acids. The CDR3 coding sequence is TGCGCCAGCAGCCTAGGGGCAGCCCTATTGAACACTGAAGCTTTCTTT. It specifies CASSLGAALLNTEAFF.

This chain joins TRBV5-1 and TRBJ1-3; the match to TRBD1 covers 7 bases. Germline trimming cut 2 bases from V and 6 bases from J; bases unmatched to any gene: 2. The CDR3 extends over 13 amino acids. Germline lookup yields CDR1 SGHRS and CDR2 YFSETQ. As DNA, the CDR3 is TGCGCCAGCAGCTTAACAGGGGAAAACACCATATATTTT. It codes for CASSLTGENTIYF.

V gene TRBV2 combines with J gene TRBJ1-1, with 7 bases lining up with TRBD1. CDR1 and CDR2 (germline): SNHLY, FYNNEI. J lost 1 base, V lost 7 bases, and 9 bases had no gene match. The CDR3 consists of 15 residues. CDR3 region: CASTPLGQKNTEAFF. In DNA, the CDR3 is TGTGCCAGCACCCCGCTGGGACAGAAGAACACTGAAGCTTTCTTT.